These 4 T cell receptor beta chains originate from one sample sequenced in a study of CXCR3-negative and CXCR3-positive naive CD8 T cells. Points from the study as a whole: In CXCR3-positive naive cells, the TRB CDR3s were more hydrophobic than in CXCR3-negative naive cells.

The libraries of TRB cDNA were constructed through 5' RACE using UMI labels. TCRdb reanalyzed the 5' RACE reads, giving one entry per CDR3 protein sequence and no DNA. Its clone listing holds approximately 59,000 distinct CDR3 sequences. These receptors have no identified antigens. Material for sequencing was naive CXCR3+ CD8+ T cells from blood. The sample's subset: CD45RO-CCR7+CD27+CD95- naive CD8+ T cells expressing CXCR3 (TNR3+). The receptors originated from a human donor in good health. Some clones in this sample may be carry-over from other donors' samples.

Frequency places this clonotype as medium-sized. The CDR3 sequence is CSAHLQGVLSSAQYF. The chain carries TRBV29-1 and TRBJ2-3; TCRdb reports TRBD1, a call that lacks DNA to check it against. The CDR3 has 15 amino acids. Germline-derived CDR1 and CDR2 are SQVTM and ANQGSEA.

The V and J genes are TRBV19 and TRBJ2-1; TCRdb proposes TRBD1, but this gene call is untestable without DNA. Germline V CDR1 and CDR2: LNHDA, SQIVND (reference sequence). This CDR3 has 18 residues. CDR3 amino acids: CASSIDGNRGYSYNEQFF.

The V and J genes are TRBV7-9 and TRBJ1-2. CDR3 size: 17 residues. Per the germline V gene, CDR1 is SEHNR and CDR2 is FQNEAQ (reference sequence). CDR3: CASSSVGPNREGYGYTF.

The genes are TRBV14 and TRBJ2-1; as DNA is missing, the TRBD1 call by TCRdb cannot be tested. CDR1 SGHDN and CDR2 FVKESK come from the germline V gene. This CDR3 has 15 residues. The CDR3 sequence is CASSPTGALGNEQFF.